Included here is one T cell receptor beta chain sequence, with context. The target antigen is unknown. This entry is derived from a study of cytomegalovirus exposure and HLA in healthy donors. The study's findings and limits: In a later analysis, specific HLA alleles were associated with around 17,000 TCR beta sequences at a 0.05 false discovery rate.

The germline V gene has CDR1 MNHNS and CDR2 SASEGT. The V and J ends lost 6 bases and 1 base respectively, with 6 bases between them. The CDR3 is 13 residues long. PCR amplification relied on 60 Vbeta primers (plus 13 Jbeta primers). The protocol was immunoSEQ multiplex PCR, while the TCRdb copy is restricted to in-frame clones and leaves out a portion. The sample lists some 150,000 clones; around 79% were seen once. The origin of this receptor is a man aged 45 to 65 in good health and CMV-seropositive. J is TRBJ2-2 and V is TRBV6-1; D unresolved. The sequencing input was PBMCs. The DNA for the CDR3 is TGTGCCAGCAGGAGACAGAACACCGGGGAGCTGTTTTTT. As protein: CASRRQNTGELFF.